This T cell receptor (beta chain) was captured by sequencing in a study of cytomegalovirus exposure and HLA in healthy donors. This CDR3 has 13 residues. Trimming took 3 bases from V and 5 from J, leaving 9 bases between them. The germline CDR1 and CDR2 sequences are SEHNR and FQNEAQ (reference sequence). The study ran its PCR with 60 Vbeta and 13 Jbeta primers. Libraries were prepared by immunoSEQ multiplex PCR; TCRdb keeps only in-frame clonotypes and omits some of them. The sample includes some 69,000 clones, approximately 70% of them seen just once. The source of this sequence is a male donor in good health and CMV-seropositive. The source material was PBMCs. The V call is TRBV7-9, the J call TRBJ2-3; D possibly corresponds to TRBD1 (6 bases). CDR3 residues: CASSFTGKDTQYF. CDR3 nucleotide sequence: TGTGCCAGCAGCTTCACAGGGAAAGATACGCAGTATTTT.